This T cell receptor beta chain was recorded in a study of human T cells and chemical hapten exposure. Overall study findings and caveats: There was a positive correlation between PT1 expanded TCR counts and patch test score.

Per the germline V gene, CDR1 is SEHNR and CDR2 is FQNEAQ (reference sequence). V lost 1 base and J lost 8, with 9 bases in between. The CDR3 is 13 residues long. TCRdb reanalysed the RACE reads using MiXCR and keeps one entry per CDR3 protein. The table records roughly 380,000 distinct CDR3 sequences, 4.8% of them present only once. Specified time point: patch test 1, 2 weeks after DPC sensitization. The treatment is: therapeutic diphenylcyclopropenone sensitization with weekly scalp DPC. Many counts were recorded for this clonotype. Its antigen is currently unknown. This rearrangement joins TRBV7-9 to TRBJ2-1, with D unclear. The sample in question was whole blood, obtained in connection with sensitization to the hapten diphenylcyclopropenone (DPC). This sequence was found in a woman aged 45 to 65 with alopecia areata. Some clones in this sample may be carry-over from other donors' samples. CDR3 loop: CASSLDLLDEQFF. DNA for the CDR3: TGTGCCAGCAGCTTAGATTTGCTGGATGAGCAGTTCTTC.